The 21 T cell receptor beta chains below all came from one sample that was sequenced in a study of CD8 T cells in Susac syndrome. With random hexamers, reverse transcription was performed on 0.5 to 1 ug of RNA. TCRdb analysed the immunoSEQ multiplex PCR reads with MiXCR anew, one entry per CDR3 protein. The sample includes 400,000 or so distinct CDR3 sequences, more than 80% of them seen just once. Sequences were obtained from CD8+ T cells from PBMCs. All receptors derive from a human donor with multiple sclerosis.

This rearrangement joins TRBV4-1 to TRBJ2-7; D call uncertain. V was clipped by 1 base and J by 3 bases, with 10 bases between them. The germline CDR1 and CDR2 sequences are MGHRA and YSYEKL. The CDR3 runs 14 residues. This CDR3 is CASSQGMVGYEQYF. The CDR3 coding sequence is TGCGCCAGCAGCCAAGGTATGGTCGGCTACGAGCAGTACTTC.

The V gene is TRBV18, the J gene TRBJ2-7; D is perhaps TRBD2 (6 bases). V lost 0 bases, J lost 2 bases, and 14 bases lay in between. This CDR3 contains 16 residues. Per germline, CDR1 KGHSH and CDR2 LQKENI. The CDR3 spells CASSPPTGETPYEQYF. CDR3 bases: TGTGCCAGCTCACCACCCACGGGGGAGACACCCTACGAGCAGTACTTC.

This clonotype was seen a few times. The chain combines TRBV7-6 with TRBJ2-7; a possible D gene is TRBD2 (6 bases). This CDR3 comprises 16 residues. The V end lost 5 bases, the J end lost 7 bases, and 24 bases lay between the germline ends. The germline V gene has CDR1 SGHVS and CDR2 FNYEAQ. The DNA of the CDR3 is TGTGCCAGCAGCCGGGACTTTCCTGGGGTGGTGCGGGAGCAGTACTTC. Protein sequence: CASSRDFPGVVREQYF.

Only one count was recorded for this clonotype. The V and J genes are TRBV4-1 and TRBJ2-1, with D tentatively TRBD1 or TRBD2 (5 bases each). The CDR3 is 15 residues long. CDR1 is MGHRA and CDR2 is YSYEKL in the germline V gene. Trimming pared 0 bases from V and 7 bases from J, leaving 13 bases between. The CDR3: CASSQERGERNEQFF. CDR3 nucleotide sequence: TGCGCCAGCAGCCAAGAGAGGGGCGAAAGGAATGAGCAGTTCTTC.

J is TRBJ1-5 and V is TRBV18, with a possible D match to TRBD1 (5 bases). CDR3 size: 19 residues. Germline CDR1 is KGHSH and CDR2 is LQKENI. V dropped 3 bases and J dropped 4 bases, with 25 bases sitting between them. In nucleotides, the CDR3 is TGTGCCAGCTCACCTGCGATCCGAGACCTTACAGGAGCAAATCAGCCCCAGCATTTT. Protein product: CASSPAIRDLTGANQPQHF.

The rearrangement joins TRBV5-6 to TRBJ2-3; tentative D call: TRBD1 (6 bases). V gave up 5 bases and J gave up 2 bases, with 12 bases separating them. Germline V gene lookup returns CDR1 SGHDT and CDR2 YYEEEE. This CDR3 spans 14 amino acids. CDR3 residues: CASRTGIATDTQYF. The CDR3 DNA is TGTGCCAGCAGAACAGGGATAGCCACAGATACGCAGTATTTT. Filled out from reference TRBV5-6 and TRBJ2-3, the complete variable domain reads DAGVTQSPTHLIKTRGQQVTLRCSPKSGHDTVSWYQQALGQGPQFIFQYYEEEERQRGNFPDRFSGHQFPNYSSELNVNALLLGDSALYLCASRTGIATDTQYFGPGTRLTVL.

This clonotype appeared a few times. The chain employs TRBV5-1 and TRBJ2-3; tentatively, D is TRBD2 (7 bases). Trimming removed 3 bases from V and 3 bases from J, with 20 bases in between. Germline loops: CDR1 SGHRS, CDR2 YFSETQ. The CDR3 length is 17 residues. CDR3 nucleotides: TGCGCCAGCAGCTCTCGAGGGGGAAGCGGGGTGACAGATACGCAGTATTTT. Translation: CASSSRGGSGVTDTQYF. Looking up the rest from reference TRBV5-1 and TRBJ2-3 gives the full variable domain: KAGVTQTPRYLIKTRGQQVTLSCSPISGHRSVSWYQQTPGQGLQFLFEYFSETQRNKGNFPGRFSGRQFSNSRSEMNVSTLELGDSALYLCASSSRGGSGVTDTQYFGPGTRLTVL.

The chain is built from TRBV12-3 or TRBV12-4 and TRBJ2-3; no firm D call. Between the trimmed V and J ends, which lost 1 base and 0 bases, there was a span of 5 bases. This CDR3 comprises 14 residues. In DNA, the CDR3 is TGTGCCAGCAGTTTAGTTGAGAGCACAGATACGCAGTATTTT. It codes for CASSLVESTDTQYF.

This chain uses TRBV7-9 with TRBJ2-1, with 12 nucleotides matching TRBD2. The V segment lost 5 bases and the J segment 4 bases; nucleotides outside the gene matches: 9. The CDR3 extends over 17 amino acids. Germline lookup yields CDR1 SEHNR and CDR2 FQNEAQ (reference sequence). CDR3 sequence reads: CASSPSSSGRGYNEQFF. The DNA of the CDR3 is TGTGCCAGCAGCCCCAGTTCTAGCGGGAGGGGTTACAATGAGCAGTTCTTC.

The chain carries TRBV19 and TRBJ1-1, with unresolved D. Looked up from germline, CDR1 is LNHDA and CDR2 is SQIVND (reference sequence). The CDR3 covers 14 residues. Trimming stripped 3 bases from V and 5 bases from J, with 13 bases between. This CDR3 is CASSMHGWGTEAFF. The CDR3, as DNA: TGTGCCAGTAGTATGCACGGATGGGGTACTGAAGCTTTCTTT.

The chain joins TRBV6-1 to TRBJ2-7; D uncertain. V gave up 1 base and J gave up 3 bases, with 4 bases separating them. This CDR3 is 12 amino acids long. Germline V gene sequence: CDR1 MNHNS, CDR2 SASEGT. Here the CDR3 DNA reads TGTGCCAGCAGTGAAGTAGGCTACGAGCAGTACTTC. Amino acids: CASSEVGYEQYF.

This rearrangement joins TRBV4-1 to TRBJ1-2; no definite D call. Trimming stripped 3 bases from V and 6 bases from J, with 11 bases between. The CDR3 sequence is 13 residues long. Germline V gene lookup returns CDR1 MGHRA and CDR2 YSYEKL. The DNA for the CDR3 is TGCGCCAGCAGCCAGGAAAACGAAAATGGCTACACCTTC. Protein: CASSQENENGYTF.

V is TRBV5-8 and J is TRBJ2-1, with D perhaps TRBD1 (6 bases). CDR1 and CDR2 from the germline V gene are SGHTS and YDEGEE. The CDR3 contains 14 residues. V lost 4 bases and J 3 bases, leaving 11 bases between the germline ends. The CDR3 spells CASSPTGYYNEQFF. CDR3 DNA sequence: TGTGCCAGCAGCCCGACAGGTTACTACAATGAGCAGTTCTTC.

The CDR3 region has the DNA TGTGCCATCAGTGACACCGGGACAGGGGAAGATACGCAGTATTTT. It translates to CAISDTGTGEDTQYF. The rearrangement links TRBV10-3 to TRBJ2-3; TRBD1 matches 10 bases. The CDR3 is 15 residues long. Per germline, CDR1 ENHRY and CDR2 SYGVKD. With 3 bases clipped from V and 5 bases from J, the junction kept 5 bases outside the gene matches.

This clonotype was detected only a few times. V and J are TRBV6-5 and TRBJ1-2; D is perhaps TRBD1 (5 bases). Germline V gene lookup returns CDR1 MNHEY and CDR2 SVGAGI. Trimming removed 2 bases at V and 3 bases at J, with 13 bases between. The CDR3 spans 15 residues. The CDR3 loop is CASSYVVGGDYGYTF. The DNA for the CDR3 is TGTGCCAGCAGTTACGTCGTGGGAGGGGACTATGGCTACACCTTC.

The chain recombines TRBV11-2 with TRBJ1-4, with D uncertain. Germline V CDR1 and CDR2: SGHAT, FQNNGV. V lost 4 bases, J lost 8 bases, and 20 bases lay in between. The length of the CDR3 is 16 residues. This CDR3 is CASSSRPGPSWEKLFF. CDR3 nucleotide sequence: TGTGCCAGCAGCTCCCGTCCTGGCCCCAGTTGGGAAAAACTGTTTTTT.

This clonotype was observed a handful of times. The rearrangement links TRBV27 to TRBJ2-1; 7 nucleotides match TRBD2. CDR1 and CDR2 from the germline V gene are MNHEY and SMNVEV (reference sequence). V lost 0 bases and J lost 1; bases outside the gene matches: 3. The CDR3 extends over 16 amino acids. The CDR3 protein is CASSLSGGFSYNEQFF. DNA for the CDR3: TGTGCCAGCAGTTTATCCGGGGGGTTTTCCTACAATGAGCAGTTCTTC.

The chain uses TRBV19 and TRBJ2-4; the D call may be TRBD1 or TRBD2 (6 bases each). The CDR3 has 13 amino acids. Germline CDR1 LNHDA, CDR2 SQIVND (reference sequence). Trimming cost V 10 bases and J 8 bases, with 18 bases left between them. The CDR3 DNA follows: TGTGCCACCGGGGGCGTGGGCATGTACATTCAGTACTTC. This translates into CATGGVGMYIQYF.

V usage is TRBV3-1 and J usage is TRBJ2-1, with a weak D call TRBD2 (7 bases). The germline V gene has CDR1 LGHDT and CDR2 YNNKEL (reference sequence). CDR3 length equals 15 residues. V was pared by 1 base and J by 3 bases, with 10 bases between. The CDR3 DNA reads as TGTGCCAGCAGCCAAGGGGGGGGACACTACAATGAGCAGTTCTTC. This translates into CASSQGGGHYNEQFF.

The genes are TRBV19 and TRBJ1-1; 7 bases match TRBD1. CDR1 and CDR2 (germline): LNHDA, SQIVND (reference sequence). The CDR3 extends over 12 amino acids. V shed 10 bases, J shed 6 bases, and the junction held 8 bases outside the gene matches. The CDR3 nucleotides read TGTGCCACCCAGGACAGGTCAGCTGAAGCTTTCTTT. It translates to CATQDRSAEAFF.

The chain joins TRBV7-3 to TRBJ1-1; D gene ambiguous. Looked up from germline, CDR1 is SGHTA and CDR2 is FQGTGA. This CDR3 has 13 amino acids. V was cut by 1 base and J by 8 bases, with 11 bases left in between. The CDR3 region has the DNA TGTGCCAGCAGCTTAATAGAGACGTCGGAAGCTTTCTTT. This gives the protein CASSLIETSEAFF.